This T cell receptor (beta chain) comes out of a study of blood T cell repertoires in COVID-19. About the research overall: Material from acute and convalescent COVID-19 was sourced from the United States, Italy and Spain. Sample material is recorded as cDNA or gDNA derived from T cells, B-cell-depleted T cells, or PBMCs.

Authors' analysis steps: The assay estimated nucleated cells by amplifying reference gene primers. Profiling relied on immunoSEQ multiplex PCR, and the TCRdb table lists in-frame clones only, not all of them. The V and J calls and the clone size are those of that table, but D and trimming were determined from the DNA. Among 220,000 or so clones listed, roughly 85% were seen once. Per the germline V gene, CDR1 is SNHLY and CDR2 is FYNNEI. CDR3 size: 15 residues. Trimming removed 6 bases at V and 6 bases at J, with 20 bases between. This clone was seen only a few times. This receptor was identified in a woman aged 80 or older with acute or convalescent COVID-19. Sequencing was carried out using peripheral blood. The chain recombines TRBV2 with TRBJ1-2; D call uncertain. The CDR3 DNA is TGTGCCAGCAGGACCCCTGTTTTTGCGGCCGATGGCTACACCTTC. Translation gives CASRTPVFAADGYTF.